Listed below are T cell receptor beta chains from one sample, sequenced in a study of Graves' ophthalmopathy and Graves' hyperthyroidism. TCRdb recomputed calls from the multiplex PCR reads with MiXCR, one row per CDR3 protein. This table has about 1.2 million distinct CDR3 sequences, roughly two fifths appearing once. Sequencing was carried out using peripheral blood or thyroid tissue (not recorded which). The origin of the receptors is an adult man with Graves' hyperthyroidism. Each CDR3 is given with its conserved first and last residue. The D gene is left open where the match is weak. Part of the rows lack a size; the others show once, few, many or a class for expanded clones.

v_gene,abundance,j_gene,d_gene,CDR3aa,CDR3nt
TRBV12-3/TRBV12-4,many,TRBJ1-1,.,CASSLGGESTEAFF,TGTGCCAGCAGTTTAGGGGGCGAAAGCACTGAAGCTTTCTTT
TRBV9,many,TRBJ2-7,.,CASSVGGGGWEQYF,TGTGCCAGCAGCGTGGGAGGGGGAGGTTGGGAGCAGTACTTC
TRBV7-2,.,TRBJ1-6,.,CASSFSTNGARNSPLHF,TGTGCCAGCAGCTTTTCAACAAACGGGGCCAGGAATTCACCCCTCCACTTT
TRBV5-4,many,TRBJ2-7,TRBD1,CASTRDRRSSYEQYF,TGTGCCAGCACCCGGGACAGGCGAAGCTCCTACGAGCAGTACTTC
TRBV5-4,.,TRBJ1-1,.,CASSPLRGLNTEAFF,TGTGCCAGCAGCCCGCTTCGGGGTTTGAACACTGAAGCTTTCTTT
TRBV15,.,TRBJ2-5,.,CATEPGPPRAEETQYF,TGTGCCACGGAGCCGGGGCCCCCTCGGGCGGAAGAGACCCAGTACTTC
TRBV19,many,TRBJ2-5,TRBD2,CATRGTSRETQYF,TGTGCCACCCGCGGGACTAGTCGGGAGACCCAGTACTTC
TRBV7-2,many,TRBJ2-7,.,CASSLAWQGVDEQYF,TGTGCCAGCAGCTTAGCTTGGCAGGGAGTCGACGAGCAGTACTTC
TRBV11-2,many,TRBJ1-6,.,CASSIPQGARNSPLHF,TGTGCCAGCAGCATACCCCAGGGCGCGCGGAATTCACCCCTCCACTTT
TRBV5-5,few,TRBJ2-7,.,CASSLVTGPLGYEQYF,TGTGCCAGCAGCTTGGTAACAGGGCCCTTAGGGTACGAGCAGTACTTC
TRBV20-1,few,TRBJ1-1,.,CSAIVGRGGAFF,TGCAGTGCCATTGTGGGGCGGGGAGGAGCTTTCTTT
TRBV10-3,.,TRBJ2-7,TRBD2,CAIKGTSGTYEQYF,TGTGCCATCAAGGGGACTAGCGGGACCTACGAGCAGTACTTC
TRBV6-5,few,TRBJ1-5,.,CASSYLFGQPQHF,TGTGCCAGCAGTTACTTGTTCGGTCAGCCCCAGCATTTT
TRBV2,.,TRBJ1-2,TRBD1,CASSQTGEGYTF,TGTGCCAGCAGTCAAACAGGGGAGGGCTACACCTTC
TRBV19,many,TRBJ2-2,.,CASSIGLLGTGELFF,TGTGCCAGTAGTATCGGCCTGTTAGGCACCGGGGAGCTGTTTTTT
TRBV7-9,few,TRBJ2-7,TRBD2,CANSLARGYNEQYF,TGTGCCAACAGCTTAGCGCGGGGGTATAACGAGCAGTACTTC
TRBV11-2,few,TRBJ2-2,.,CASSQSPLAENTGELFF,TGTGCCAGCAGCCAAAGCCCTTTAGCGGAGAACACCGGGGAGCTGTTTTTT
TRBV29-1,many,TRBJ2-7,.,CSVVGEGTDGEQYF,TGCAGCGTTGTGGGGGAGGGGACAGACGGCGAGCAGTACTTC
TRBV10-3,few,TRBJ1-6,.,CAISDRVSPLHF,TGTGCCATCAGTGACCGGGTCTCACCCCTCCACTTT
TRBV7-2,.,TRBJ1-2,.,CASSNISEDGYTF,TGTGCCAGCAGCAACATCTCGGAGGATGGCTACACCTTC
TRBV29-1,few,TRBJ1-2,TRBD1,CSGDRASLSYGYTF,TGCAGCGGTGACAGGGCGAGCTTGAGCTATGGCTACACCTTC
TRBV6-6,.,TRBJ2-6,.,CASREQEGGANVLTF,TGTGCCAGCAGGGAACAGGAGGGTGGGGCCAACGTCCTGACTTTC
TRBV4-1,many,TRBJ2-7,TRBD1,CASSLRSGQGPYEQYF,TGCGCCAGCAGCCTACGATCAGGACAGGGGCCCTACGAGCAGTACTTC